Included here is one TCR beta chain sequence, with context. V lost 0 bases, J lost 0 bases, and 18 bases lay in between. Germline V gene lookup returns CDR1 SGHTA and CDR2 FQGNSA. The CDR3 loop spans 20 amino acids. Across 24 US areas, participants ranged in age from roughly 18 to 89 years. Donors were grouped by their self-reported clinical history. This entry is derived from a study of blood T cell repertoires in COVID-19. Study as a whole: The origin of the acute and convalescent COVID-19 samples was the United States, Italy and Spain. In each case, the material was cDNA or gDNA derived from T cells, B-cell-depleted T cells, or PBMCs.

TCRdb keeps only in-frame clones here, not all; method: immunoSEQ multiplex PCR. The sample includes about 220,000 clones, roughly 89% of them seen just once. The V gene is TRBV7-2, the J gene TRBJ2-6; possible D gene TRBD1, 6 bases. The TCR was taken from a woman in her twenties or thirties with acute COVID-19. The sequencing sample was made of PBMCs or T cells enriched from blood (not recorded which). The CDR3: CASSLAGFRGRGSGANVLTF. The DNA of the CDR3 is TGTGCCAGCAGCTTAGCCGGCTTCAGGGGAAGGGGCTCTGGGGCCAACGTCCTGACTTTC.